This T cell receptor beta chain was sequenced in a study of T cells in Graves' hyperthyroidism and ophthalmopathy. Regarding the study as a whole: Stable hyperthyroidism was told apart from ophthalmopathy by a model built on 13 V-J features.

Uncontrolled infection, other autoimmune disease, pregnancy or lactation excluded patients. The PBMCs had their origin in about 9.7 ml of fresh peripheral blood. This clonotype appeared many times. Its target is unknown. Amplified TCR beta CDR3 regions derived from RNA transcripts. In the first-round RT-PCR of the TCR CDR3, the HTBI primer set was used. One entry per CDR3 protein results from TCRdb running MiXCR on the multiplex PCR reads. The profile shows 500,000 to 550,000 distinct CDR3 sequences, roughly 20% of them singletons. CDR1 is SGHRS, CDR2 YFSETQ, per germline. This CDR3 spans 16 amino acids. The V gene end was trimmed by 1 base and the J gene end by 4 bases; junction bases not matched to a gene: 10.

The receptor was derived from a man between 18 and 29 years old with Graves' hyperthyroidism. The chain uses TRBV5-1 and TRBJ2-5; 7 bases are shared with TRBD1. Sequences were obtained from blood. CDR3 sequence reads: CASSLSHAAGGETQYF. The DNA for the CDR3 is TGCGCCAGCAGCTTGTCCCATGCGGCAGGGGGAGAGACCCAGTACTTC.